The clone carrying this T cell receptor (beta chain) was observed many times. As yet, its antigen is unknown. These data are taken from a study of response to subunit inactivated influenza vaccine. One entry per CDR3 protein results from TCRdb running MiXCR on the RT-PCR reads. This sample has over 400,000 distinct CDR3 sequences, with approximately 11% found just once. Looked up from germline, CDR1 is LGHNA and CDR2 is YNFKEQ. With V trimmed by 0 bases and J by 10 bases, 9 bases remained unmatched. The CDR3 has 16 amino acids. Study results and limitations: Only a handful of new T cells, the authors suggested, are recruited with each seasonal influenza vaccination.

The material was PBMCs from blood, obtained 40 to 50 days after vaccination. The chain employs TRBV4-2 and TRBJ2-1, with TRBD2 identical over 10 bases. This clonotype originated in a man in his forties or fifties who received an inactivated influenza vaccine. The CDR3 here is CASSQDVAGGHREQFF. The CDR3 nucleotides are TGTGCCAGCAGCCAAGATGTAGCGGGAGGTCATAGGGAGCAGTTCTTC.